Below, 12 T cell receptor beta chains from the same sample are listed, as sequenced in a study of T-cell memory formation after mild COVID-19. From the 5' RACE reads, TCRdb called clonotypes with MiXCR, one entry per CDR3 protein. The data show about 400,000 distinct CDR3 sequences, approximately 18% seen once. The sequenced sample consisted of PBMCs or a T cell subset sorted from them (not recorded which). These receptors were obtained from a young man who had mild COVID-19 (a few samples of this study predate the infection). Cell type and time point are not known.

This sequence joins TRBV7-2 and TRBJ2-7; a possible D gene is TRBD2 (6 bases). There are 15 residues in the CDR3. Germline V CDR1 and CDR2: SGHTA, FQGNSA. V lost 5 bases, J lost 3 bases, and 17 bases lay in between. The CDR3 reads CASSRDWSGVYEQYF. DNA of the CDR3: TGTGCCAGCAGCCGGGACTGGAGTGGAGTCTACGAGCAGTACTTC. Full variable domain (missing parts from reference TRBV7-2 and TRBJ2-7): GAGVSQSPSNKVTEKGKDVELRCDPISGHTALYWYRQSLGQGLEFLIYFQGNSAPDKSGLPSDRFSAERTGGSVSTLTIQRTQQEDSAVYLCASSRDWSGVYEQYFGPGTRLTVT.

The rearrangement joins TRBV12-3 or TRBV12-4 to TRBJ2-3, with a weak D call TRBD2 (7 bases). V gave up 8 bases and J gave up 3 bases, with 15 bases separating them. The CDR3 loop spans 14 amino acids. As DNA, the CDR3 is TGTGCCAGCGGCCGGCGGGGGCTGACAGATACGCAGTATTTT. Translated, it gives CASGRRGLTDTQYF.

Only a few counts were recorded for this clonotype. The rearrangement uses TRBV6-5 and TRBJ1-1; D might be TRBD1 (5 bases). Trimming shortened V by 4 bases and J by 4 bases, and 16 bases separated the two germline ends. In germline, CDR1 is MNHEY, CDR2 SVGAGI. This CDR3 is built from 15 residues. The CDR3 coding sequence is TGTGCCAGCAGTTCTCAGGGTGTGTCCAGCACTGAAGCTTTCTTT. Protein product: CASSSQGVSSTEAFF.

This clonotype was seen at least ten times. The gene calls are TRBV4-3 and TRBJ2-6; TRBD1 matches at 9 bases. The CDR3 consists of 16 residues. Trimming at V came to 1 base and at J to 3 bases, leaving 1 base not matched to a gene. Germline assignment: CDR1 LGHNA and CDR2 YSLEER. The CDR3 protein is CASSQGQGVGANVLTF. The CDR3 DNA follows: TGCGCCAGCAGCCAAGGACAGGGGGTTGGGGCCAACGTCCTGACTTTC.

This clonotype was picked up a small number of times. This chain connects TRBV6-5 to TRBJ1-5; weak D call: TRBD1 (6 bases). The germline V and J ends were trimmed by 6 bases and 3 bases, with 12 bases remaining between them. The CDR3 spans 14 residues. Germline V CDR1 and CDR2: MNHEY, SVGAGI. Here the CDR3 DNA reads TGTGCCAGCAGACCCACAGGGCTCAATCAGCCCCAGCATTTT. Amino acid sequence: CASRPTGLNQPQHF.

The chain couples TRBV6-5 to TRBJ1-1, with 9 bases lining up with TRBD1. Germline CDR1 MNHEY, CDR2 SVGAGI. The trim removed 8 bases at V and 4 bases at J, leaving 5 bases unmatched. The CDR3 sequence is 13 residues long. The CDR3 DNA follows: TGTGCCAGCGCCCTACAGGGGGCCACTGAAGCTTTCTTT. Translating it yields CASALQGATEAFF.

This clonotype was counted a few times. CDR3 DNA: TGTGCCAGCAGTGACGGGACGGACCTCTACGAGCAGTACTTC. Translated, it gives CASSDGTDLYEQYF. The chain carries TRBV6-1 and TRBJ2-7, with D possibly called TRBD1 or TRBD2 (5 bases each). CDR1 MNHNS and CDR2 SASEGT come from the germline V gene. CDR3 length: 14 residues. Trimming took off 3 bases at V and 3 bases at J, with 12 bases between the two ends.

V is TRBV5-1 and J is TRBJ1-2, with a tentative D call TRBD1 (5 bases). This CDR3 region has 13 residues. Trimming removed 0 bases from V and 8 bases from J, with 11 bases in between. From germline, CDR1 is SGHRS and CDR2 YFSETQ. The CDR3 loop reads CASSLAGSGGYTF. CDR3 nucleotide sequence: TGCGCCAGCAGCTTGGCAGGGTCGGGAGGCTACACCTTC.

This rearrangement joins TRBV4-3 to TRBJ2-7; TRBD2 might be the D (5 bases). Trimming pared 2 bases from V and 0 bases from J, leaving 8 bases between. Looked up from germline, CDR1 is LGHNA and CDR2 is YSLEER. The CDR3 spans 14 residues. The CDR3 nucleotides read TGCGCCAGCAGCCAATCCGGGGACTCCTACGAGCAGTACTTC. Residues: CASSQSGDSYEQYF.

This clonotype was found a few times. The genes are TRBV6-5 and TRBJ1-1; unclear D gene. The germline gives CDR1 MNHEY, CDR2 SVGAGI. Trimming removed 3 bases at V and 3 bases at J, with 8 bases between. The CDR3 is 13 residues long. The CDR3 loop reads CASSYLGYTEAFF. CDR3 nucleotides: TGTGCCAGCAGTTATCTGGGGTACACTGAAGCTTTCTTT.

This chain joins TRBV7-3 and TRBJ2-5; D may be TRBD2 (7 bases). V lost 8 bases to trimming and J lost 5 bases, with 15 bases between them. Germline-derived CDR1 and CDR2 are SGHTA and FQGTGA. This CDR3 is 13 amino acids long. The CDR3 protein is CASGRGAGETQYF. The CDR3 nucleotides are TGTGCCAGCGGGAGGGGGGCCGGCGAGACCCAGTACTTC.

This clonotype was counted a few times. The V call is TRBV6-5, the J call TRBJ2-1; a possible D gene is TRBD1 (5 bases). Germline V gives CDR1 MNHEY, CDR2 SVGAGI. This CDR3 is built from 14 residues. V lost 6 bases to trimming and J lost 6 bases, with 15 bases between them. The CDR3 is CASSRQKASNEQFF. The CDR3 DNA reads as TGTGCCAGCAGCAGACAGAAAGCCTCCAATGAGCAGTTCTTC.